Included here is one T cell receptor (beta chain) sequence, with context. The entry originates in a study of blood T cell repertoires in COVID-19. Turning to the study itself: There were acute and convalescent COVID-19 samples, and they came from the United States, Italy and Spain. PBMCs, B-cell-depleted T cells, or T cells were the source of the cDNA or gDNA that made up the material.

CDR3 length: 15 amino acids. V gave up 4 bases and J gave up 0 bases, with 10 bases separating them. Germline V CDR1 and CDR2: SGHVS, FNYEAQ. How the authors handled the data: Nucleated cell number was recorded as an estimate derived from reference gene primer amplification. TCRdb keeps only in-frame clones here, not all; method: immunoSEQ multiplex PCR. D and trimming come from the DNA, and the V and J calls and clone size come from that table. This table has approximately 110,000 clones, 75% to 90% appearing once. This clonotype was sampled from a woman aged 80 or over with acute or convalescent COVID-19. This chain links TRBV7-6 with TRBJ1-3, with D unresolved. The sample consisted of peripheral blood. The CDR3 sequence: CASSSPQISGNTIYF. CDR3 bases: TGTGCCAGCAGCTCCCCCCAGATCTCTGGAAACACCATATATTTT.